This entry features one T cell receptor beta chain sequence. Its specificity is unknown. This CDR3 is built from 15 residues. V lost 7 bases and J lost 4, with 19 bases in between. The germline V gene has CDR1 MDHEN and CDR2 SYDVKM. The data derive from a study of graft-versus-host responses after intestinal transplantation. TCRdb keeps only in-frame clones here, not all; method: immunoSEQ multiplex PCR. The repertoire consists of roughly 80,000 clones, with around 86% occurring once and the leading ten covering around 8%. The specimen was unstimulated CD8+ T cells sorted from spleen or lymph node cells, collected before transplant. The sequence was collected from a human donor who was the organ donor for an intestinal transplant. This sequence joins TRBV28 and TRBJ1-2; a possible D gene is TRBD1 (5 bases). CDR3 coding DNA: TGTGCCAGCACCATGCGTGGGGGGGAGATCTATGGCTACACCTTC. This translates into CASTMRGGEIYGYTF.